These 17 T cell receptor beta chains originate from one sample sequenced in a study of shared clonotypes between healthy human individuals (dated by TCRdb to 2018 to 2020). Libraries were constructed by the immunoSEQ multiplex PCR assay. The table comes from immuneACCESS by way of TCRdb, which keeps in-frame sequences with V and J called. Part of the clones is missing from these tables; in studies checked, under half for an unresolved V gene and the rest for unknown reasons. Present in this sample are 2 million to 2.5 million clones, around 93% of which were seen just once. The ten largest clonotypes hold 0.3% to 0.4% of the sample. The sequenced material came from naive CD4+ T cells from PBMCs. The cell subset or site tag for this specimen amounts to: CD45RA+ positively selected. The receptors here all came from a man in his late teens or twenties in good health. Some clones in this sample may be carry-over from other donors' samples.

The chain uses TRBV7-3 and TRBJ2-3; D might be TRBD1 or TRBD2, each matching 6 bases. The CDR3 contains 15 residues. The V end lost 5 bases, the J end lost 4 bases, and 16 bases lay between the germline ends. Germline V gene data show CDR1 as SGHTA and CDR2 as FQGTGA. The CDR3 sequence is CASSLLGGSPDTQYF. CDR3 coding DNA: TGTGCCAGCAGCCTGTTGGGGGGCTCCCCAGATACGCAGTATTTT. Full variable domain (outside the CDR3, taken from reference TRBV7-3 and TRBJ2-3): GAGVSQTPSNKVTEKGKYVELRCDPISGHTALYWYRQSLGQGPEFLIYFQGTGAADDSGLPNDRFFAVRPEGSVSTLKIQRTERGDSAVYLCASSLLGGSPDTQYFGPGTRLTVL.

This clone has only a few counts. This chain connects TRBV30 to TRBJ1-1, with 8 bases that match TRBD1. Per germline, CDR1 GTSNPN and CDR2 SVGIG (reference sequence). The CDR3 has 12 amino acids. Germline trimming cut 8 bases from V and 5 bases from J; bases unmatched to any gene: 7. The DNA of the CDR3 is TGTGCCGGGGGGCAGGGGGCGACTGAAGCTTTCTTT. It translates to CAGGQGATEAFF.

V gene TRBV4-1 combines with J gene TRBJ2-7; 13 bases match TRBD2. Germline CDR1 is MGHRA and CDR2 is YSYEKL. With V trimmed by 1 base and J by 0 bases, 3 bases remained unmatched. The CDR3 sequence is 17 residues long. For the CDR3, the DNA is TGCGCCAGCAGCCAAGGACTAGCGGGAGGCCTCTCCTACGAGCAGTACTTC. Translating gives CASSQGLAGGLSYEQYF.

This chain joins TRBV7-8 and TRBJ2-7; 10 positions match TRBD1. Germline CDR1 and CDR2: SGHVS and FQNEAQ. The trim removed 0 bases at V and 4 bases at J, leaving 3 bases unmatched. This CDR3 is built from 15 residues. Here the CDR3 reads CASSLATGGGYEQYF. The CDR3 DNA follows: TGTGCCAGCAGCTTAGCGACAGGGGGCGGGTACGAGCAGTACTTC.

In this sample, this clone turned up once. The sample has other DNA sequences that encode this CDR3 too. The chain combines TRBV5-1 with TRBJ1-1; 12 nucleotides line up with TRBD1. The V and J ends lost 3 bases and 5 bases, in that order; junction bases with no gene match: 5. This CDR3 has 15 residues. Germline V gene data show CDR1 as SGHRS and CDR2 as YFSETQ. The CDR3 DNA is TGCGCCAGCAGCTCAGGGACAGGGGGCCGGACTGAAGCTTTCTTT. Its translation is CASSSGTGGRTEAFF. The variable domain in full, completed from reference TRBV5-1 and TRBJ1-1, reads KAGVTQTPRYLIKTRGQQVTLSCSPISGHRSVSWYQQTPGQGLQFLFEYFSETQRNKGNFPGRFSGRQFSNSRSEMNVSTLELGDSALYLCASSSGTGGRTEAFFGQGTRLTVV.

The chain carries TRBV6-1 and TRBJ1-5; 7 bases are a match to TRBD1. Trimming at V came to 4 bases and at J to 2 bases, leaving 8 bases not matched to a gene. The CDR3 sequence is 16 residues long. Germline CDR1 is MNHNS and CDR2 is SASEGT. CDR3 in amino acids: CASSATRGGRNQPQHF. The CDR3 bases are TGTGCCAGCAGTGCAACCAGGGGGGGTCGCAATCAGCCCCAGCATTTT.

The chain couples TRBV7-2 to TRBJ2-1, with 12 bases identical to TRBD2. From germline, CDR1 is SGHTA and CDR2 FQGNSA. After removal of 6 bases from V and 8 bases from J, the junction contained 8 bases not matched to a gene. The CDR3 contains 15 residues. CDR3 coding DNA: TGTGCCAGCAGACGACTAGCGGGAGATTCGGATGAGCAGTTCTTC. It specifies CASRRLAGDSDEQFF.

V and J are TRBV2 and TRBJ2-3; D gene unclear. Germline V gene sequence: CDR1 SNHLY, CDR2 FYNNEI. V was cut by 6 bases and J by 4 bases, with 11 bases left in between. The CDR3 is 13 residues long. The CDR3 DNA sequence: TGTGCCAGCAGGTCCAGGATTTCAGATACGCAGTATTTT. Its translation: CASRSRISDTQYF.

V is TRBV6-5 and J is TRBJ2-1; a possible D gene is TRBD1 (5 bases). This CDR3 has 13 amino acids. Germline-derived CDR1 and CDR2 are MNHEY and SVGAGI. The V end was cut by 6 bases, the J end by 3 bases, with 9 bases between. This CDR3 reads CASSWGFYNEQFF. The DNA for the CDR3 is TGTGCCAGCAGCTGGGGCTTCTACAATGAGCAGTTCTTC.

The chain links TRBV30 to TRBJ1-2; D not resolved. The germline gives CDR1 GTSNPN, CDR2 SVGIG (reference sequence). The CDR3 spans 13 residues. V lost 3 bases, J lost 8 bases, and 16 bases lay in between. CDR3 sequence reads: CAWSRAAGLGYTF. CDR3 coding DNA: TGTGCCTGGAGCCGGGCCGCCGGACTCGGCTACACCTTC.

The rearrangement links TRBV19 to TRBJ1-1; TRBD1 is a possible D gene (5 bases). The CDR3 has 15 amino acids. V lost 7 bases and J 1 base, leaving 16 bases between the germline ends. The V gene's germline CDR1 is LNHDA and CDR2 SQIVND (reference sequence). CDR3 nucleotide sequence: TGTGCCAGTACCCCCATTGGCAGGGCGAACACTGAAGCTTTCTTT. Translated: CASTPIGRANTEAFF. The entire variable domain, with the rest obtained from reference TRBV19 and TRBJ1-1, is as follows: DGGITQSPKYLFRKEGQNVTLSCEQNLNHDAMYWYRQDPGQGLRLIYYSQIVNDFQKGDIAEGYSVSREKKESFPLTVTSAQKNPTAFYLCASTPIGRANTEAFFGQGTRLTVV.

The rearrangement links TRBV6-1 to TRBJ1-4, with a possible D match to TRBD1 (5 bases). The CDR3 is 16 residues long. Trimming shortened V by 3 bases and J by 8 bases, and 19 bases separated the two germline ends. CDR1 and CDR2 from the germline V gene are MNHNS and SASEGT. CDR3 nucleotide sequence: TGTGCCAGCAGTGACAGGGCCCAGTCTCAAGGGGAAAAACTGTTTTTT. Protein product: CASSDRAQSQGEKLFF.

V usage is TRBV6-1 and J usage is TRBJ1-5, with D perhaps matching TRBD1 (6 bases). Germline loops: CDR1 MNHNS, CDR2 SASEGT. The CDR3 is made up of 15 amino acids. With 7 bases removed from V and 2 bases from J, the gap between germline ends came to 15 bases. The CDR3 DNA sequence: TGTGCCAGCAACAAAGCGGACAGCCGCAATCAGCCCCAGCATTTT. This gives the protein CASNKADSRNQPQHF.

The rearrangement uses TRBV6-1 and TRBJ1-5, with 7 positions matching TRBD1. The CDR3 covers 15 residues. From germline, CDR1 is MNHNS and CDR2 SASEGT. The J segment lost 5 bases and the V segment lost 4 bases, leaving 8 bases of the junction unmatched. The CDR3 here is CASSANTGEHQPQHF. The CDR3 nucleotides are TGTGCCAGCAGTGCCAACACAGGGGAACATCAGCCCCAGCATTTT.

V and J are TRBV6-5 and TRBJ2-7; D unclear. The V gene lost 7 bases and the J gene lost 6 bases, with 16 bases spanning the gap. CDR1 is MNHEY and CDR2 is SVGAGI in the germline V gene. The CDR3 spans 13 residues. The CDR3 spells CASMQRWFREQYF. CDR3 coding DNA: TGTGCCAGCATGCAGAGGTGGTTTCGCGAGCAGTACTTC.

V usage is TRBV5-4 and J usage is TRBJ2-2; D could derive from TRBD1 or TRBD2 (5 bases each). Germline V gives CDR1 SGHNT, CDR2 YYREEE (reference sequence). The V gene lost 3 bases and the J gene lost 2 bases, with 14 bases spanning the gap. The CDR3 totals 16 residues. The CDR3 nucleotides are TGTGCCAGCAGCTCGAAAACCGGGACCAACACCGGGGAGCTGTTTTTT. It is translated as CASSSKTGTNTGELFF. The variable domain in full, with the rest retrieved from reference TRBV5-4 and TRBJ2-2, is ETGVTQSPTHLIKTRGQQVTLRCSSQSGHNTVSWYQQALGQGPQFIFQYYREEENGRGNFPPRFSGLQFPNYSSELNVNALELDDSALYLCASSSKTGTNTGELFFGEGSRLTVL.

This chain joins TRBV29-1 and TRBJ1-2; D gene unclear. From germline, CDR1 is SQVTM and CDR2 ANQGSEA. Trimming shortened V by 7 bases and J by 3 bases, and 12 bases separated the two germline ends. There are 12 residues in the CDR3. CDR3 sequence reads: CSGLSMDYGYTF. CDR3 coding DNA: TGCAGCGGCCTCAGCATGGACTATGGCTACACCTTC. The entire variable domain, with the rest obtained from reference TRBV29-1 and TRBJ1-2, is as follows: SAVISQKPSRDICQRGTSLTIQCQVDSQVTMMFWYRQQPGQSLTLIATANQGSEATYESGFVIDKFPISRPNLTFSTLTVSNMSPEDSSIYLCSGLSMDYGYTFGSGTRLTVV.